This TCR beta chain comes out of a study of graft-versus-host responses after intestinal transplantation. Study in general: Multivisceral, liver-intestinal, or isolated intestinal transplants were performed in recipients. Every recipient underwent anti-thymocyte globulin induction, then tacrolimus and steroids for three to four years.

Measured with immunoSEQ multiplex PCR; TCRdb has only the in-frame clones, and not every one. Of 95,000 to 110,000 clones detected, more than 75% appear once; the ten largest clones hold approximately 0.97%. Per germline, CDR1 MNHEY and CDR2 SVGAGI. Trimming removed 8 bases at V and 0 bases at J, with 10 bases between. The CDR3 runs to 13 residues. Points on this clone: What it binds is not known.

General study findings and limits: Among recipient marrow samples, GvH clones were found; some appeared first in ileum or blood. Where graft-donor T cell macrochimerism was present, patients had high graft-versus-host to host-versus-graft clonal ratios in allografts.

This TCR was sampled from a human donor who received an intestinal transplant. This specimen was unstimulated CD4+ T cells sorted from spleen or lymph node cells, taken before intestinal transplant. The rearrangement uses TRBV6-5 and TRBJ1-1, with TRBD1 as a possible D gene (6 bases). The CDR3, as DNA: TGTGCCAGCCTAGACAGGATGAACACTGAAGCTTTCTTT. It is translated as CASLDRMNTEAFF.